Listed here are 5 T cell receptor beta chains from one sample, sequenced in a study of long-term antiretroviral therapy in people with HIV. Sequencing relied on immunoSEQ assay v3.0, run at survey level. TCRdb's table, derived via immunoSEQ multiplex PCR, lists solely in-frame clones and lacks some. The table lists 15,000 to 20,000 clones, approximately 73% of them singletons. Sequenced material: unsorted PBMCs, taken about 2.4 years before starting antiretroviral therapy. The source is a woman aged 45 to 65 with HIV.

The chain carries TRBV7-8 and TRBJ2-2; possible D gene TRBD1, 5 bases. V was cut by 5 bases and J by 3 bases, with 10 bases left in between. Germline CDR1 SGHVS, CDR2 FQNEAQ. There are 14 residues in the CDR3. The CDR3 here is CASSADSYTGELFF. CDR3 nucleotides: TGTGCCAGCAGCGCCGACAGTTACACCGGGGAGCTGTTTTTT.

This chain joins TRBV7-3 and TRBJ1-6; 7 bases align to TRBD1. Germline CDR1 and CDR2: SGHTA and FQGTGA. V shed 1 base, J shed 6 bases, and the junction held 3 bases outside the gene matches. The CDR3 runs 15 residues. The CDR3 here is CASSLMGQSNSPLHF. CDR3 nucleotides: TGTGCCAGCAGCTTAATGGGACAGTCTAATTCACCCCTCCACTTT.

The chain recombines TRBV4-1 with TRBJ2-2; D ambiguous. There are 15 residues in the CDR3. The V gene's germline CDR1 is MGHRA and CDR2 YSYEKL. V was shortened by 0 bases and J by 0 bases, with 5 bases between the two germline ends. This chain's CDR3 is CASSQDWPNTGELFF. CDR3 DNA: TGCGCCAGCAGCCAAGATTGGCCGAACACCGGGGAGCTGTTTTTT.

The V call is TRBV6-5, the J call TRBJ2-3; either TRBD1 or TRBD2 may fit D (5 bases each). Per the germline V gene, CDR1 is MNHEY and CDR2 is SVGAGI. This CDR3 has 13 residues. V was cut by 6 bases and J by 1 base, with 8 bases left in between. CDR3 region: CASRRDGTDTQYF. The CDR3 DNA sequence: TGTGCCAGCAGAAGGGACGGCACAGATACGCAGTATTTT.

The chain couples TRBV30 to TRBJ1-5; unclear D gene. CDR1 is GTSNPN and CDR2 is SVGIG in the germline V gene (reference sequence). Trimming shortened V by 1 base and J by 4 bases, and 8 bases separated the two germline ends. The CDR3 extends over 13 amino acids. The chain's CDR3 is CAWSAGGNQPQHF. In nucleotides, the CDR3 is TGTGCCTGGAGTGCCGGTGGGAATCAGCCCCAGCATTTT.